What follows describes a single T cell receptor beta chain. What antigen it recognizes has not been identified. Base qualities are not provided; no much larger clone lies one nucleotide away. RNA was extracted with the RNeasy kit and roughly 0.5 to 1 ug was reverse transcribed using random hexamers. The immunoSEQ multiplex PCR assay, which covers 54 Vbeta and 13 Jbeta segments, was used to amplify TCR beta CDR3 regions. PCR amplification bias was corrected by using a synthetic template baseline for primer optimization and computational correction. On the authors' methods: Reads were annotated to V, D and J genes according to IMGT and were analyzed with immunoSEQ Analyzer, with only productive sequences retained. Clonality was calculated as one minus the Shannon entropy normalized by log2 of the number of productive unique sequences. For each patient and control, public and private clones were evaluated among the 100 most prevalent clones. Susac-specific clones were defined as absent from healthy and MS cohorts, 1052 published viral clones and other ImmuneACCESS disease sequences. TCRdb trimmed public reads at Q25 via fastp, called clones via MiXCR and kept in-frame beta chains. Under each unique CDR3 protein, matching rows form one entry showing the most common genes and DNA. These V and J calls are TCRdb output, not the study's own analysis. The sample data list approximately 190,000 distinct CDR3 sequences, and 90% to 95% of these were observed just once. The biggest ten clones account for about 0.1% of the sample.

V and J are truncated by 2 bases and 4 bases respectively, leaving an intervening sequence of 6 bases. The CDR1 and CDR2 encoded by the germline V gene are SGDLS and YYNGEE. From cysteine to phenylalanine, the CDR3 is 13 amino acids long. This entry keeps only the CDR3 DNA: 39 bases, framed from base 1. The sample originates from a study of CD8 T cells in Susac syndrome (dated by TCRdb to the late 2010s). For the wider study: Repertoire sequencing was used to test whether CD8+ T cell activation and differentiation in Susac syndrome was antigen driven. Here is what the overall study found, with its caveats: The number of individuals in the TCR sequencing and HLA analysis was recognized as being relatively small.

Peripheral blood CD8+ and CD4+ T cells from healthy donors, Susac syndrome patients and multiple sclerosis patients were profiled using high-throughput TCR beta sequencing. Healthy donors were included as age- and sex-matched controls. CD8+ TEMRA cells were enriched by FACS, while bulk CD8+ and CD4+ T cells were purified by magnetic negative isolation. Blood was drawn into EDTA tubes, processed within 24 hours, and PBMCs were isolated by density gradient centrifugation. PBMCs intended for TCR sequencing were frozen in liquid nitrogen and were later thawed in a 37 degrees C water bath. A purity of at least 90% was achieved for sorted or isolated CD4+, CD8+ and CD8+ TEMRA cells.

The rearranged chain carries TRBV9 and TRBJ2-2; a confident D gene designation cannot be given. Sequencing was performed on CD4+ T cells from PBMCs. The clonotype was recovered from a human donor in good health. CDR3 reads: CASSVYVTGELFF. The DNA sequence is TGTGCCAGCAGCGTGTACGTCACCGGGGAGCTGTTTTTT.